This T cell receptor (beta chain) was identified during a study of beta chain features in type 1 diabetes. Study conclusions and caveats: When Type 1 diabetes patients were examined, their TCRB CDR3s proved moderately but significantly shorter in all four CD4+ subsets. Possibly, sequencing cDNA over-represented cells that had high TCR expression levels.

This clone was picked up a small number of times. Its specificity is not known. Every donor provided one heparinised blood draw, which averaged around 110 mL. The CDR3 has 14 residues. Germline CDR1 reads SGHDN; CDR2 reads FVKESK. Deletions cut 3 bases from V and 4 bases from J, with 10 bases between. Of the isolated RNA, all was reverse transcribed, and so the sequenced material was expressed TCRB transcripts. Naive, central memory and regulatory T cell samples averaged roughly 4 million reads. TCRdb's copy holds only in-frame clones and misses some; the assay was immunoSEQ multiplex PCR. Of hundreds of thousands of clones in the sample, 10% to 15% were seen once.

The TCR comes from a man aged 18 to 30 with type 1 diabetes. V usage is TRBV14 and J usage is TRBJ2-1, with D unclear. The sequenced sample consisted of naive CD4+ T cells from blood. The DNA for the CDR3 is TGTGCCAGCAGCCAGGTATTGGGGTACAATGAGCAGTTCTTC. Translation: CASSQVLGYNEQFF. The variable domain in full, with the rest retrieved from reference TRBV14 and TRBJ2-1, is EAGVTQFPSHSVIEKGQTVTLRCDPISGHDNLYWYRRVMGKEIKFLLHFVKESKQDESGMPNNRFLAERTGGTYSTLKVQPAELEDSGVYFCASSQVLGYNEQFFGPGTRLTVL.